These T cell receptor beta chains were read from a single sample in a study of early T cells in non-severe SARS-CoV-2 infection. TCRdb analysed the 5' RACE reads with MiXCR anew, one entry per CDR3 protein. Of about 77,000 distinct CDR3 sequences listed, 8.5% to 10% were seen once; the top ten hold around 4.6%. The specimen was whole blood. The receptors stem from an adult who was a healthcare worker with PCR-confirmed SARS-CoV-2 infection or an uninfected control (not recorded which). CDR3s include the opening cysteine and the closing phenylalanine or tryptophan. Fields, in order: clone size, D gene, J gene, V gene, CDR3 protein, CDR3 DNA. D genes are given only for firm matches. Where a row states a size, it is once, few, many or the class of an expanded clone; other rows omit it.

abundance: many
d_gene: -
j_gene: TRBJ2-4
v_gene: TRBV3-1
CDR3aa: CASSQGPGPSNIQYF
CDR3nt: TGTGCCAGCAGCCAAGGCCCGGGACCATCGAACATTCAGTACTTC

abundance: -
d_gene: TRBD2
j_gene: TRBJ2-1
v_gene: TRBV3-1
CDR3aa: CASSQDKREVREQFF
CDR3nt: TGTGCCAGCAGCCAAGACAAGCGGGAGGTGCGGGAGCAGTTCTTC

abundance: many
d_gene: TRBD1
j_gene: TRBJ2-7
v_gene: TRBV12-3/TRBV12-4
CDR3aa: CASSPRGRSYEQYF
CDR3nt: TGTGCCAGCAGTCCCAGGGGGCGCTCCTACGAGCAGTACTTC

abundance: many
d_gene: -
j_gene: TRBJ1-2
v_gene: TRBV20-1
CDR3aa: CSARVAGILWLNTF
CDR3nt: TGCAGTGCTAGAGTAGCAGGAATCCTATGGCTGAACACCTTC

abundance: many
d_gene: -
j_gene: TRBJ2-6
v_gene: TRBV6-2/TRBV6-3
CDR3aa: CASSYSSGANVLTF
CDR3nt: TGTGCCAGCAGTTACAGCTCTGGGGCCAACGTCCTGACTTTC

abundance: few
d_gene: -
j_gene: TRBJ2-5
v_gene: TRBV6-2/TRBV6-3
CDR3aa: CASSYSTKQETQYF
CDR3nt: TGTGCCAGCAGTTATTCGACGAAGCAAGAGACCCAGTACTTC

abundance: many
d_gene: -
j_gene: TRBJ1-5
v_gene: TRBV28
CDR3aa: CASRVLNQPQHF
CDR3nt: TGTGCCAGCCGGGTCCTTAATCAGCCCCAGCATTTT

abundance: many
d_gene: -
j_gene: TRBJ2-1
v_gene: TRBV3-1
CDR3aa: CASSQSFTVSSYNEQFF
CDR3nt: TGTGCCAGCAGCCAAAGCTTTACAGTGAGCTCCTACAATGAGCAGTTCTTC

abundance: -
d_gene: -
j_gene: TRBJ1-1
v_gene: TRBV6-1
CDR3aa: CASRPGENTEAFF
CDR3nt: TGTGCCAGCAGGCCTGGGGAGAACACTGAAGCTTTCTTT

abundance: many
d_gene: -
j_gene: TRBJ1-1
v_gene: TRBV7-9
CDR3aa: CASSRETEAFF
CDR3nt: TGTGCCAGCAGCAGGGAGACCGAAGCTTTCTTT

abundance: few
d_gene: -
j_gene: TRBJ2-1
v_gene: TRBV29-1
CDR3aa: CSVEDRSRPKYNEQFF
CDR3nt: TGCAGCGTTGAAGACCGGAGCAGACCAAAGTACAATGAGCAGTTCTTC

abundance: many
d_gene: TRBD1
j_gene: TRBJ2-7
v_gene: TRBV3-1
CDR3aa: CASSRQGQGVYEQYF
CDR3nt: TGTGCCAGCAGCCGCCAGGGACAGGGAGTTTACGAGCAGTACTTC

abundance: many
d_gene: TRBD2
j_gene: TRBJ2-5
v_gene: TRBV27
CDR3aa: CASTAGFWTSGRAATGETQYF
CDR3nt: TGTGCCAGCACGGCTGGGTTTTGGACTAGCGGGAGGGCCGCTACCGGGGAGACCCAGTACTTC

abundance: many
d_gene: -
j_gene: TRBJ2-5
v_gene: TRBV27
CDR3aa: CASTATGPQETQYF
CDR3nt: TGTGCCAGCACCGCGACAGGTCCCCAAGAGACCCAGTACTTC

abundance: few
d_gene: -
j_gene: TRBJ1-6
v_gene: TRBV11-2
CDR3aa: CASSHGPRRSPLHF
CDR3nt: TGTGCCAGCAGCCACGGACCTAGGAGGTCACCCCTCCACTTT

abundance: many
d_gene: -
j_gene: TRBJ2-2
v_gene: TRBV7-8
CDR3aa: CASSPSPGELFF
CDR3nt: TGTGCCAGCAGCCCATCTCCCGGGGAGCTGTTTTTT

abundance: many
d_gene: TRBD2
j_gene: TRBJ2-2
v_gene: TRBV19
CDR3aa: CASTGRAFGELFF
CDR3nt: TGTGCCAGTACCGGGAGGGCCTTCGGGGAGCTGTTTTTT

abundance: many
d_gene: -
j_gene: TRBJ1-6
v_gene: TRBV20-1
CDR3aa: CSAHRGSQGGNSPLHF
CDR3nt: TGCAGTGCCCACCGCGGATCTCAGGGAGGCAATTCACCCCTCCACTTT

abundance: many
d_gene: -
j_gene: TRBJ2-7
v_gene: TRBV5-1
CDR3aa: CASSFPRRGQYEQYF
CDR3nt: TGCGCCAGCAGCTTCCCTAGGCGGGGGCAGTACGAGCAGTACTTC

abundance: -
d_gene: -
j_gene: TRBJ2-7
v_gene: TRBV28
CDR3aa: CASTPTGSPYEQYF
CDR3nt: TGTGCCAGCACCCCTACAGGGTCCCCCTACGAGCAGTACTTC

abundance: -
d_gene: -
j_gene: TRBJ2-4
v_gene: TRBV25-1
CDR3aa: CASSLGTPNIQYF
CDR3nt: TGTGCCAGCAGTCTCGGGACTCCAAACATTCAGTACTTC

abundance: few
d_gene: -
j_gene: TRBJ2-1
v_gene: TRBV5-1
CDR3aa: CASSLPIPGYNEQFF
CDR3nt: TGCGCCAGCAGCTTACCAATCCCGGGATACAATGAGCAGTTCTTC

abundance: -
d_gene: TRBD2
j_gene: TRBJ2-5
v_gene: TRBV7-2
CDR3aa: CASSLASGSRETQYF
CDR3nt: TGTGCCAGCAGCTTAGCGAGCGGGAGTAGGGAGACCCAGTACTTC

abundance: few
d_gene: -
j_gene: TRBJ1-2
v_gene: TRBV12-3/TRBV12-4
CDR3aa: CASSPDRHYGYTF
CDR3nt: TGTGCCAGCAGTCCTGACAGGCACTATGGCTACACCTTC

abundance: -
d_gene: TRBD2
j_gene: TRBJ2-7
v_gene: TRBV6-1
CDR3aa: CASSERQGGPYEQYF
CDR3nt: TGTGCCAGCAGTGAGAGGCAGGGAGGGCCCTACGAGCAGTACTTC

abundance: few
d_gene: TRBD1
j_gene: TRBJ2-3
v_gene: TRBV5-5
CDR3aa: CASTAGGAADTQYF
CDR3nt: TGTGCCAGCACCGCAGGGGGCGCGGCAGATACGCAGTATTTT

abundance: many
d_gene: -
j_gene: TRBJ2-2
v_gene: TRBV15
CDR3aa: CATSRGARGELFF
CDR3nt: TGTGCCACCAGCAGAGGGGCCCGCGGGGAGCTGTTTTTT

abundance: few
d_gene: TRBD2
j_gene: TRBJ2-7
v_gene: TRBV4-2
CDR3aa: CASSQAASGSKYEQYF
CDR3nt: TGTGCCAGCAGCCAAGCCGCTAGCGGGAGTAAGTACGAGCAGTACTTC

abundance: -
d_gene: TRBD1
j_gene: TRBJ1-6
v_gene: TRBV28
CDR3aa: CASRSGQANSPLHF
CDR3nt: TGTGCCAGCAGATCGGGACAGGCTAATTCACCCCTCCACTTT

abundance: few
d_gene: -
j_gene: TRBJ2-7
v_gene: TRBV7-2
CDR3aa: CASSLGAGQFYEQYF
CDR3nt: TGTGCCAGCAGCTTAGGCGCCGGACAGTTCTACGAGCAGTACTTC

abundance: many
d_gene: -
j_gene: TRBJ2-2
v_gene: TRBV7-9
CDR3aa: CASSFPRRFANTGELFF
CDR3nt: TGTGCCAGCAGCTTCCCCAGACGGTTCGCGAACACCGGGGAGCTGTTTTTT

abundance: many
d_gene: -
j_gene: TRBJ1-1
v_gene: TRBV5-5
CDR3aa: CASSLSMLTEAFF
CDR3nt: TGTGCCAGCAGCTTGTCAATGCTCACTGAAGCTTTCTTT

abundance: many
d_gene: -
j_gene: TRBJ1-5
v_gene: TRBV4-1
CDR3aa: CASSQALQRMGSNQPQHF
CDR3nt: TGCGCCAGCAGCCAAGCCCTCCAACGGATGGGTAGCAATCAGCCCCAGCATTTT

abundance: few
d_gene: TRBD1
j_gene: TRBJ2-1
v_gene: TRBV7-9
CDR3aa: CASSQGQARNNEQFF
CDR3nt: TGTGCCAGCAGCCAGGGACAGGCTAGAAACAATGAGCAGTTCTTC

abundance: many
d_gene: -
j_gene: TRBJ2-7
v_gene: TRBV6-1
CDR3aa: CASSDRGSTRGNEQYF
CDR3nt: TGTGCCAGCAGCGATCGGGGCTCAACGAGGGGGAACGAGCAGTACTTC

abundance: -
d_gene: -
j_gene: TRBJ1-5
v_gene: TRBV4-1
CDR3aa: CASSLEAGANQPQHF
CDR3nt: TGCGCCAGCAGCCTCGAAGCTGGCGCCAATCAGCCCCAGCATTTT

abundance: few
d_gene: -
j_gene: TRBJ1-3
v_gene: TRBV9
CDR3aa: CASRGAGNTIYF
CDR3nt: TGTGCCAGCAGAGGGGCTGGAAACACCATATATTTT

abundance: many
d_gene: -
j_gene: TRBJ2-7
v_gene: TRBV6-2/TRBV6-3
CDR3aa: CASSYPATGQGEQYF
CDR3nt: TGTGCCAGCAGTTACCCGGCCACCGGGCAGGGCGAGCAGTACTTC

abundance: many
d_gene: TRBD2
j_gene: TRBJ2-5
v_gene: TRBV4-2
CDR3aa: CASSQDPTFGTSGQETQYF
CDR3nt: TGTGCCAGCAGCCAAGATCCAACGTTCGGGACTAGCGGGCAAGAGACCCAGTACTTC

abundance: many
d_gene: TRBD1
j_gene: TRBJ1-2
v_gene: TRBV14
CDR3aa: CASSTGTGTVGTF
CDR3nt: TGTGCCAGCAGCACTGGGACCGGGACAGTTGGCACCTTC